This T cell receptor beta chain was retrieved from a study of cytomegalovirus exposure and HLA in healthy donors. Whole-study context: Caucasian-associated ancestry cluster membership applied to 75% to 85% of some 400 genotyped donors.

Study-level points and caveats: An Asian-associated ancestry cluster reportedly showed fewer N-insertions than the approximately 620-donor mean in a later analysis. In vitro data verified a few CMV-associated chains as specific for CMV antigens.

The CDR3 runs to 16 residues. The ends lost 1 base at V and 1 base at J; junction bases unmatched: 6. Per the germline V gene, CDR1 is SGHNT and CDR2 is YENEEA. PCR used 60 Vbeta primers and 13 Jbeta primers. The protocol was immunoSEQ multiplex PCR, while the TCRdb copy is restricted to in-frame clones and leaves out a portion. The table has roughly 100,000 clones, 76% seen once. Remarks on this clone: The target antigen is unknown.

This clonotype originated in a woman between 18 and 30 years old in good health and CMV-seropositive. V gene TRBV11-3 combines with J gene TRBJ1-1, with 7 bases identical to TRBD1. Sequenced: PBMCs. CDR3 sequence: CASSLGTGQKNTEAFF. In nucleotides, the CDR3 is TGTGCCAGCAGCTTAGGGACAGGACAAAAGAACACTGAAGCTTTCTTT.